The rows below give T cell receptor beta chains drawn from one sample of a study of T cell responses to AZD1222 COVID-19 vaccine. TCRdb's table, derived via immunoSEQ multiplex PCR, lists solely in-frame clones and lacks some. The table has more than 150,000 clones, 85% to 90% seen once. Sequencing was performed on peripheral blood, taken on day 0 of AZD1222 vaccination. These receptors originate from an adult in good health. Each CDR3 is given with its conserved first and last residue. Fields, in order: J gene, CDR3 length, clone size, V gene, D gene, CDR3 protein, CDR3 DNA. A D gene is named only where the DNA matches it firmly. Size tells how often a clone was seen (once, few, many) or the class of an expanded clone, and some rows leave it out.

TRBJ1-2,15,-,TRBV28,-,CASRAANRATYGYTF,TGTGCCAGCAGGGCCGCTAATAGGGCGACCTATGGCTACACCTTC
TRBJ1-4,19,-,TRBV7-9,-,CASSLGTPPGLRTGEKLFF,TGTGCCAGCAGCTTAGGGACCCCCCCCGGGTTGAGGACGGGTGAAAAACTGTTTTTT
TRBJ1-5,15,-,TRBV18,TRBD1,CASSPLIGQGEPQHF,TGTGCCAGCTCACCACTGATAGGGCAGGGGGAGCCCCAGCATTTT
TRBJ2-4,15,-,TRBV28,-,CASSLLGVLKNIQYF,TGTGCCAGCAGTTTATTGGGGGTCCTCAAAAACATTCAGTACTTC
TRBJ1-4,15,-,TRBV2,TRBD1,CASRTDRATNEKLFF,TGTGCCAGCAGGACGGACAGGGCCACTAATGAAAAACTGTTTTTT
TRBJ1-2,13,-,TRBV10-3,-,CAISELVGYGYTF,TGTGCCATCAGTGAGCTTGTTGGCTATGGCTACACCTTC
TRBJ2-7,18,few,TRBV4-1,TRBD2,CASSQDTGLAAFSYEQYF,TGCGCCAGCAGCCAAGATACGGGACTAGCTGCTTTCTCCTACGAGCAGTACTTC
TRBJ2-1,11,-,TRBV6-5,-,CASRTPNEQFF,TGTGCCAGCAGGACGCCCAATGAGCAGTTCTTC
TRBJ2-3,12,-,TRBV6-5,-,CASSLNTDTQYF,TGTGCCAGCAGCTTGAACACAGATACGCAGTATTTT
TRBJ2-7,15,-,TRBV28,TRBD2,CASHLSGRITHEQYF,TGTGCCAGCCACCTTAGCGGGAGGATCACTCACGAGCAGTACTTC
TRBJ1-4,15,-,TRBV5-1,-,CASSLQDRINEKLFF,TGCGCCAGCAGCTTGCAGGACAGAATTAATGAAAAACTGTTTTTT
TRBJ2-1,13,few,TRBV7-2,-,CASSSYLQYEQFF,TGTGCCAGCAGCTCTTACTTGCAGTATGAGCAGTTCTTC
TRBJ2-2,21,-,TRBV19,TRBD2,CASSIALSGFGGRANTGELFF,TGTGCCAGTAGTATAGCTTTATCGGGCTTCGGCGGGAGAGCGAACACCGGGGAGCTGTTTTTT
TRBJ1-3,20,-,TRBV13,-,CASSRGGTRSPSNSGNTIYF,TGTGCCAGCAGCCGGGGGGGGACTCGGAGCCCCTCAAACTCTGGAAACACCATATATTTT
TRBJ1-4,14,-,TRBV15,TRBD1,CATSRDRTAEKLFF,TGTGCCACCAGCAGGGACAGGACAGCCGAAAAACTGTTTTTT
TRBJ1-6,14,-,TRBV28,TRBD1,CASSRTGDNSPLHF,TGTGCCAGCAGTCGGACAGGCGATAATTCACCCCTCCACTTT
TRBJ1-4,14,few,TRBV25-1,-,CASRGVATNEKLFF,TGTGCCAGCAGGGGTGTAGCAACTAATGAAAAACTGTTTTTT
TRBJ2-3,16,-,TRBV3-1/TRBV3-2,TRBD2,CASSFQAGGDTDTQYF,TGTGCCAGCAGCTTCCAAGCGGGGGGGGACACAGATACGCAGTATTTT
TRBJ1-6,18,-,TRBV3-1/TRBV3-2,-,CASSQERREPTEDSPLHF,TGTGCCAGCAGCCAAGAACGGAGGGAACCAACCGAGGATTCACCCCTCCACTTT
TRBJ2-1,15,-,TRBV21-1,-,CASSKAGQGRSEQFF,TGTGCCAGCAGCAAGGCGGGGCAGGGGCGGAGTGAGCAGTTCTTC
TRBJ2-5,16,once,TRBV11-2,TRBD2,CASSPRLAGGQETQYF,TGTGCCAGCAGCCCAAGACTAGCGGGGGGCCAAGAGACCCAGTACTTC
TRBJ1-1,16,few,TRBV5-1,TRBD1,CASSLRPGTVHTEAFF,TGCGCCAGCAGCTTGAGGCCCGGGACAGTCCACACTGAAGCTTTCTTT
TRBJ2-1,14,-,TRBV19,-,CASRIGTEYNEQFF,TGTGCCAGTAGAATAGGAACGGAATACAATGAGCAGTTCTTC
TRBJ2-2,13,-,TRBV21-1,-,CASSTVTGGELFF,TGTGCCAGCAGCACCGTAACAGGTGGTGAGCTGTTTTTT
TRBJ1-4,15,-,TRBV7-9,-,CASSLVQATNEKLFF,TGTGCCAGCAGCTTAGTGCAGGCAACTAATGAAAAACTGTTTTTT
TRBJ1-5,13,-,TRBV30,TRBD1,CAWSDRGNQPQHF,TGTGCCTGGTCGGACAGGGGGAATCAGCCCCAGCATTTT
TRBJ2-3,15,once,TRBV3-1/TRBV3-2,TRBD1,CASRNRQGRTDTQYF,TGTGCCAGCAGAAACCGACAGGGGCGCACAGATACGCAGTATTTT
TRBJ1-3,16,-,TRBV3-1/TRBV3-2,-,CASSQDLGVSGNTIYF,TGTGCCAGCAGCCAAGACCTGGGGGTTTCTGGAAACACCATATATTTT
TRBJ1-5,14,-,TRBV19,TRBD1,CASSIDRDHQPQHF,TGTGCCAGTAGTATTGACAGGGACCATCAGCCCCAGCATTTT
TRBJ2-7,16,-,TRBV18,TRBD1,CASSPPGRDRGNEQYF,TGTGCCAGCTCACCGCCGGGCCGGGACAGGGGAAACGAGCAGTACTTC
TRBJ1-5,13,-,TRBV18,-,CASSLGRNQPQHF,TGTGCCAGCTCTCTTGGACGGAATCAGCCCCAGCATTTT
TRBJ2-1,16,-,TRBV5-1,-,CASSYEGGGSYNEQFF,TGCGCCAGCAGCTACGAGGGGGGAGGGTCCTACAATGAGCAGTTCTTC
TRBJ1-3,16,once,TRBV28,-,CASSSPSTRSGNTIYF,TGTGCCAGCAGTTCCCCATCGACTCGCTCTGGAAACACCATATATTTT
TRBJ2-1,17,-,TRBV7-3,TRBD2,CASSSGLATSSYNEQFF,TGTGCCAGCAGCTCCGGACTAGCTACTAGCTCCTACAATGAGCAGTTCTTC
TRBJ2-3,14,-,TRBV29-1,-,CSVAGTGSTDTQYF,TGCAGCGTTGCCGGGACTGGCAGCACAGATACGCAGTATTTT
TRBJ1-2,15,-,TRBV18,-,CASSPQDSTNYGYTF,TGTGCCAGCTCACCTCAGGACAGCACTAACTATGGCTACACCTTC
TRBJ1-2,13,-,TRBV15,-,CATSRDGPYGYTF,TGTGCCACCAGCAGAGATGGACCCTATGGCTACACCTTC
TRBJ1-2,15,-,TRBV23-1,-,CASTLPTGPFYGYTF,TGCGCCAGCACCCTCCCCACAGGGCCGTTCTATGGCTACACCTTC
TRBJ1-4,17,-,TRBV28,-,CASSSSPTVLINEKLFF,TGTGCCAGCAGTTCATCCCCAACAGTCCTCATTAATGAAAAACTGTTTTTT
TRBJ2-5,16,-,TRBV5-8,-,CASSRGLRRLEETQYF,TGTGCCAGCAGCCGTGGGCTCAGGCGGCTGGAAGAGACCCAGTACTTC
TRBJ1-6,15,-,TRBV28,-,CASRRGRSYNSPLHF,TGTGCCAGCAGGCGGGGGCGAAGCTATAATTCACCCCTCCACTTT
TRBJ2-7,14,-,TRBV11-2,TRBD1,CASSHPLTGNEQYF,TGTGCCAGCAGCCACCCGTTGACAGGGAACGAGCAGTACTTC
TRBJ2-3,16,once,TRBV7-3,-,CASSAGTPASTDTQYF,TGTGCCAGCAGCGCCGGGACCCCGGCTAGCACAGATACGCAGTATTTT
TRBJ1-2,15,few,TRBV10-3,TRBD1,CATRDRGGGVYGYTF,TGTGCCACCCGGGACAGGGGGGGTGGTGTATATGGCTACACCTTC
TRBJ2-2,14,-,TRBV5-1,-,CASSQQGNTGELFF,TGCGCCAGCAGTCAACAGGGAAACACCGGGGAGCTGTTTTTT
TRBJ2-7,15,-,TRBV5-4,-,CASSLANRVRNEQYF,TGTGCCAGCAGCTTGGCAAACAGGGTCCGGAACGAGCAGTACTTC
TRBJ2-4,14,-,TRBV21-1,-,CASSKGLAKNIQYF,TGTGCCAGCAGCAAGGGCCTAGCCAAAAACATTCAGTACTTC